The rows below give T cell receptor beta chains drawn from one sample of a study of shared clonotypes between healthy human individuals. Some clones are missing from TCRdb's copy, which holds only in-frame ones; the method was immunoSEQ multiplex PCR. The table lists 1.5 million to 2.5 million clones, about 95% of them singletons, with 0.9% to 1.5% in the top ten. What was sequenced was naive CD8+ T cells sorted from blood. Receptor source: a man aged 18 to 35 in good health. The CDR3 runs from the conserved cysteine through the conserved F or W. D genes are given only for firm matches. The size entry is marked missing in some rows and otherwise reads once, few, many or a size class.

v_call,clone_size,d_call,j_call,cdr3_nt,cdr3_aa
TRBV5-1,.,TRBD1,TRBJ2-5,TGCGCCAGCAGCTTGGACAGGGGGGAGACCCAGTACTTC,CASSLDRGETQYF
TRBV27,.,.,TRBJ2-5,TGTGCCAGCAGTTATTGGGGTGGAGAGACCCAGTACTTC,CASSYWGGETQYF
TRBV2,.,TRBD2,TRBJ2-7,TGTGCCAGCAGCGCGGGACTAGCGGGACTATACGAGCAGTACTTC,CASSAGLAGLYEQYF
TRBV5-4,.,.,TRBJ2-1,TGTGCCAGCAGTTTTGACCGGGAGCAGTTCTTC,CASSFDREQFF
TRBV5-6,.,.,TRBJ2-3,TGTGCCAGCAGCCCGACTAGTGTGCCCACAGATACGCAGTATTTT,CASSPTSVPTDTQYF
TRBV10-2,.,TRBD1,TRBJ2-7,TGCGCCAGCAGCGTAATGACAGGGTTCTCCTACGAGCAGTACTTC,CASSVMTGFSYEQYF
TRBV5-3,.,.,TRBJ2-7,TGTGCCAGAAGCTTCCCGCGGCGGAGGGGCTCCTACGAGCAGTACTTC,CARSFPRRRGSYEQYF
TRBV13,.,TRBD2,TRBJ2-3,TGTGCCAGCAGCTTAGGCGGGGGGATAGATACGCAGTATTTT,CASSLGGGIDTQYF
TRBV29-1,.,TRBD1,TRBJ2-7,TGCAGCGTTGAAAAGGGACAGGGTGACTACGAGCAGTACTTC,CSVEKGQGDYEQYF
TRBV10-1,.,.,TRBJ1-1,TGCGCCAGCAGTGAGAACGACTTCGGCACTGAAGCTTTCTTT,CASSENDFGTEAFF
TRBV19,.,.,TRBJ2-3,TGTGCCAGTAGTATAGGTGGGACTCGCCTCACAGATACGCAGTATTTT,CASSIGGTRLTDTQYF
TRBV9,.,TRBD1,TRBJ1-1,TGTGCCAGCAGCACCGGGACAGGGGCCCCTTTGGACACTGAAGCTTTCTTT,CASSTGTGAPLDTEAFF
TRBV9,.,TRBD2,TRBJ2-1,TGTGCCAGCAGCCCAGGGACTAGCGTTAATGAGCAGTTCTTC,CASSPGTSVNEQFF
TRBV28,.,.,TRBJ2-7,TGTGCCAGCAGTACTGATATTGCCTACGAGCAGTACTTC,CASSTDIAYEQYF
TRBV9,.,TRBD1,TRBJ2-1,TGTGCCAGCAGCCGGGACAGTAACTACAATGAGCAGTTCTTC,CASSRDSNYNEQFF
TRBV7-6,.,.,TRBJ2-7,TGTGCCAGCAGCTTAGCGGAGCAGGGTACCTACGAGCAGTACTTC,CASSLAEQGTYEQYF
TRBV28,.,.,TRBJ2-7,TGTGCCACCTTTGAGGATATACGATCTCAGTACTTC,CATFEDIRSQYF
TRBV29-1,.,TRBD1,TRBJ2-7,TGCAGCGCCGCGACAGGGTCCTACGAGCAGTACTTC,CSAATGSYEQYF
TRBV6-1,.,.,TRBJ1-6,TGTGCCAGCAGTGAAATGAGAGGGAGCTCCTATAATTCACCCCTCCACTTT,CASSEMRGSSYNSPLHF
TRBV6-1,few,.,TRBJ2-7,TGTGCCAGCAGCCACAGGAGACCCTACGAGCAGTACTTC,CASSHRRPYEQYF
TRBV12-5,.,.,TRBJ1-2,TGTGCTAGTGGTTTGTACGGCTCTAACTATGGCTACACCTTC,CASGLYGSNYGYTF
TRBV30,.,.,TRBJ2-7,TGTGCCTGGACCAGCGAAATCTCCTACGAGCAGTACTTC,CAWTSEISYEQYF
TRBV7-6,once,TRBD1,TRBJ2-5,TGTGCCAGCAGCCTAGCCCAGGGGGTGAAAGAGACCCAGTACTTC,CASSLAQGVKETQYF
TRBV7-2,.,.,TRBJ2-7,TGTGCCAGCAGCTTAGGGGGGGCAGCCGAGCAGTACTTC,CASSLGGAAEQYF
TRBV9,.,.,TRBJ2-1,TGTGCCAGCAGCGTATATAAGGGTGATTGGGTTTACAATGAGCAGTTCTTC,CASSVYKGDWVYNEQFF
TRBV21-1,.,.,TRBJ2-3,TGTGCCAGCAGCAAATCTTGGGACCAATGCACAGATACGCAGTATTTT,CASSKSWDQCTDTQYF
TRBV30,.,.,TRBJ1-1,TGTGCCTGGGGGCAGGGTTCGGGCACTGAAGCTTTCTTT,CAWGQGSGTEAFF
TRBV9,.,.,TRBJ2-2,TGTGCCAGCAGCGTAGAGGGTTCCCCAATCACCGGGGAGCTGTTTTTT,CASSVEGSPITGELFF
TRBV6-1,.,TRBD1,TRBJ1-1,TGTGCCAGCAGTGTTACAGGGGGTCTCGCTGAAGCTTTCTTT,CASSVTGGLAEAFF
TRBV27,.,TRBD2,TRBJ2-1,TGTGCCAGCAGTCAGCGGGGGGGGTACAATGAGCAGTTCTTC,CASSQRGGYNEQFF
TRBV30,.,.,TRBJ1-6,TGTGCCTGGAGTTGGACAGACCTTTACTATAATTCACCCCTCCACTTT,CAWSWTDLYYNSPLHF
TRBV4-2,.,.,TRBJ2-2,TGTGCCAGCAGCCTAAGACTAAACACCGGGGAGCTGTTTTTT,CASSLRLNTGELFF
TRBV13,.,.,TRBJ2-7,TGTGCCAGCAGCTTGGCCCTGGCGGACGAGCAGTACTTC,CASSLALADEQYF
TRBV9,.,TRBD1,TRBJ2-1,TGTGCCAGCAGCGTTACAGGGGACTACAATGAGCAGTTCTTC,CASSVTGDYNEQFF
TRBV30,.,.,TRBJ1-1,TGTGCCTGGAGTCTAGGTCGACTCACTGAAGCTTTCTTT,CAWSLGRLTEAFF
TRBV25-1,.,.,TRBJ1-2,TGTGCCAGCAGTGAGGTGGGTTCGGGGAGTTACAACTATGGCTACACCTTC,CASSEVGSGSYNYGYTF
TRBV27,.,.,TRBJ2-7,TGTGCCAGCAGTTTCAGTGGCGGCCGACCCTACGAGCAGTACTTC,CASSFSGGRPYEQYF